The rows below give T cell receptor beta chains drawn from one sample of a study of regulatory T cells in long-lasting Graves disease. TCRdb re-derived calls from the multiplex PCR reads in MiXCR, one entry per CDR3 protein. The sample holds 620,000 or so distinct CDR3 sequences, roughly 16% seen once. The data also belong to a second study, concerning T cells in Graves' hyperthyroidism and ophthalmopathy.

Sequences were derived from peripheral blood mononuclear cells (PBMCs), sampled at new diagnosis, from a patient treated with antithyroid drugs. The receptor source for this set is a woman younger than 45 with Graves disease. Each CDR3 is given with its conserved first and last residue. Some rows have no size entry. The others give once, few or many, or a class for an expanded clone.

TRBV12-3/TRBV12-4,many,TRBJ1-1,CASGANTEAFF
TRBV27,many,TRBJ1-5,CASRQGRDQPQHF
TRBV20-1,NA,TRBJ2-1,CSAREGLNEQFF
TRBV11-2,NA,TRBJ2-3,CASSKTSGRTDTQYF
TRBV20-1,many,TRBJ1-4,CSATRTSEKLFF
TRBV28,many,TRBJ2-3,CASGGGLDTQYF
TRBV9,many,TRBJ1-1,CASSRTLDRGKNTEAFF
TRBV29-1,many,TRBJ2-1,CSVGRGTLFGEQFF
TRBV12-3/TRBV12-4,NA,TRBJ2-5,CASSSRGLAGGRETQYF
TRBV28,few,TRBJ1-1,CASSPPFGAAEAFF
TRBV5-4,NA,TRBJ2-1,CASSKRTGSEQFF
TRBV6-1,NA,NA,CASRVSGQGVTQYF
TRBV18,NA,TRBJ1-4,CASSPPSSRGGGEKLFF
TRBV2,many,TRBJ2-1,CASRWTVSSYNEQFF
TRBV30,few,TRBJ2-1,CAWSDSREADFYNEQFF
TRBV28,many,TRBJ1-2,CASSLGGAEEVGYTF
TRBV20-1,few,TRBJ1-1,CSTRGPMNTEAFF
TRBV30,NA,TRBJ2-2,CAWKAGTSSTGELFF
TRBV28,many,TRBJ2-1,CASSPPPPYNEQFF
TRBV2,many,TRBJ2-7,CASSVRGHEQYF
TRBV27,NA,TRBJ2-1,CASRQTSGRQEQFF
TRBV5-1,many,TRBJ1-4,CASSLMGAGEKLFF
TRBV14,few,TRBJ2-1,CASSQDSSGWYNEQFF
TRBV7-2,few,TRBJ2-7,CASSLARGPASYEQYF
TRBV7-3,NA,TRBJ2-2,CASSQLVGQESNTGELFF
TRBV14,few,TRBJ1-2,CASSHSSGIFYGYTF
TRBV6-1,few,TRBJ1-5,CASSDHGRGGNQPQHF
TRBV7-3,NA,TRBJ2-1,CASSSSTYNEQFF
TRBV10-3,NA,TRBJ2-1,CAITPRLAGDYNEQFF
TRBV3-1,many,TRBJ2-7,CASSQGPYEQYF
TRBV6-1,few,TRBJ2-1,CASSGTSGKEGSYNEQFF
TRBV7-8,many,TRBJ2-7,CASSSGLAGLYEQYF
TRBV27,many,TRBJ2-1,CASSLFGRWGAPYNEQFF
TRBV28,few,TRBJ2-2,CASSLGKAGELFF
TRBV6-1,NA,TRBJ2-7,CASSPGLAGGPGEQYF
TRBV9,few,TRBJ2-1,CASSVGSSGTNEQFF
TRBV12-3/TRBV12-4,NA,TRBJ2-3,CASSFWEDGTDTQYF